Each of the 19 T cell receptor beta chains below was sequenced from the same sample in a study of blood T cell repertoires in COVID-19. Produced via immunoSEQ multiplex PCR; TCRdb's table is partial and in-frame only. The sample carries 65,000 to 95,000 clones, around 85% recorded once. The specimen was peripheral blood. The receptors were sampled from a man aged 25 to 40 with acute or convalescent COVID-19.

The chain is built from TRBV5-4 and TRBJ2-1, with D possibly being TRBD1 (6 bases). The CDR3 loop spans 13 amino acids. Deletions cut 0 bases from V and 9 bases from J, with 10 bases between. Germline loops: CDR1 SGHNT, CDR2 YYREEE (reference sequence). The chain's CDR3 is CASSLDRVSEQFF. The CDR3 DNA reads TGTGCCAGCAGCTTGGACAGGGTCAGTGAGCAGTTCTTC.

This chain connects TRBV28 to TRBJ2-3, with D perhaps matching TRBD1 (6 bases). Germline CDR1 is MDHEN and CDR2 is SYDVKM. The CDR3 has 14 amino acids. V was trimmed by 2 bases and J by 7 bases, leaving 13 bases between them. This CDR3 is CASSLQGQLNTQYF. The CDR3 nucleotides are TGTGCCAGCAGTTTACAGGGACAACTAAATACGCAGTATTTT.

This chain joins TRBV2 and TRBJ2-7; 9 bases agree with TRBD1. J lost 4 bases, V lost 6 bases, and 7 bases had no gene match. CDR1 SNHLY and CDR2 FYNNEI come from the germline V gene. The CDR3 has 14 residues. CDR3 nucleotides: TGTGCCAGCAGAGTTGGACAGGGGAAGTACGAGCAGTACTTC. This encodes CASRVGQGKYEQYF.

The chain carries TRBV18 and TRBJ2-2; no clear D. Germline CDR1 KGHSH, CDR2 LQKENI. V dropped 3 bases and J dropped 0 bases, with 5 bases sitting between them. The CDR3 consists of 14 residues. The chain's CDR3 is CASSPLANTGELFF. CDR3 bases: TGTGCCAGCTCACCCCTCGCGAACACCGGGGAGCTGTTTTTT.

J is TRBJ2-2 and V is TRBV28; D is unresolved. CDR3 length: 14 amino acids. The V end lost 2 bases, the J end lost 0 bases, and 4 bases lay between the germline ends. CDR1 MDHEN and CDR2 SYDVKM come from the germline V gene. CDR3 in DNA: TGTGCCAGCAGTTTAGTCTCGAACACCGGGGAGCTGTTTTTT. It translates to CASSLVSNTGELFF.

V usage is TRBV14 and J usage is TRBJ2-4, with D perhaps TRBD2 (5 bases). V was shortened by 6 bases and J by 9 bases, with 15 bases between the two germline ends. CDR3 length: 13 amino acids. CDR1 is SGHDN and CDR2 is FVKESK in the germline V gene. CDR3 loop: CASSRAVTGIQYF. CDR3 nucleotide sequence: TGTGCCAGCAGTCGAGCGGTGACGGGCATTCAGTACTTC.

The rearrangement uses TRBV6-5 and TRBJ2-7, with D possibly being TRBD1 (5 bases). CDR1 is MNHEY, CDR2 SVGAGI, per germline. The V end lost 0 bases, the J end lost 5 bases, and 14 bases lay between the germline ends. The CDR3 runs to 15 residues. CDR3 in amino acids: CASSYSTIQGNEQYF. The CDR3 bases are TGTGCCAGCAGTTACTCCACCATCCAGGGCAACGAGCAGTACTTC.

As DNA, the CDR3 is TGCGCCAGCAGCCCCCCAGAGAGCGGCTCCTACAATGAGCAGTTCTTC. Amino acids: CASSPPESGSYNEQFF. This chain links TRBV4-1 with TRBJ2-1, with a possible D match to TRBD2 (5 bases). Germline CDR1 and CDR2: MGHRA and YSYEKL. The CDR3 totals 16 residues. V was shortened by 4 bases and J by 0 bases, with 13 bases between the two germline ends.

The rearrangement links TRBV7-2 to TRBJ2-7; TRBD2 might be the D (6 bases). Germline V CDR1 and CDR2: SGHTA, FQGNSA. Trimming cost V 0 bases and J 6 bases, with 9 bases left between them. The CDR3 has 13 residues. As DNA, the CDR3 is TGTGCCAGCAGCTTAGCGCGGAGGGCCGAGCAGTACTTC. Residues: CASSLARRAEQYF.

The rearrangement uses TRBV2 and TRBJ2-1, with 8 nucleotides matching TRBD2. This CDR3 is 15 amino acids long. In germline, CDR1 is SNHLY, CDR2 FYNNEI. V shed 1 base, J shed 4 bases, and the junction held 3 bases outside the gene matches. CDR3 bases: TGTGCCAGCAGTGAAGGACTAGCGCGGTACAATGAGCAGTTCTTC. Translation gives CASSEGLARYNEQFF.

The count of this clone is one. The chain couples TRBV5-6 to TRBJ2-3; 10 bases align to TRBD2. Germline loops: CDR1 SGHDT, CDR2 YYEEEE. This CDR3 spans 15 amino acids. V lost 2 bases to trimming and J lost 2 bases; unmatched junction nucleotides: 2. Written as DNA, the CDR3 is TGTGCCAGCAGCTTAGGACTAGCGGACACAGATACGCAGTATTTT. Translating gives CASSLGLADTDTQYF.

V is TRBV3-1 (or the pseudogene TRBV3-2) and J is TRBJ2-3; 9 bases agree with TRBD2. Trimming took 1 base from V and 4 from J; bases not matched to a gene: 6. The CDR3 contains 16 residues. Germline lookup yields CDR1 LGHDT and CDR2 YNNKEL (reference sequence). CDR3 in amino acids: CASSQGAGGPADTQYF. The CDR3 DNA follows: TGTGCCAGCAGCCAAGGGGCGGGAGGGCCAGCAGATACGCAGTATTTT.

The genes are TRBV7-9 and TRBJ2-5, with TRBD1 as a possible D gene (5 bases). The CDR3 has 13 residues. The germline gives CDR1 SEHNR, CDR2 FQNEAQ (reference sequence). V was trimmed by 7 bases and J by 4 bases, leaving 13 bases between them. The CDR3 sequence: CASTFGRGETQYF. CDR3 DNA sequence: TGTGCCAGCACCTTTGGAAGGGGAGAGACCCAGTACTTC.

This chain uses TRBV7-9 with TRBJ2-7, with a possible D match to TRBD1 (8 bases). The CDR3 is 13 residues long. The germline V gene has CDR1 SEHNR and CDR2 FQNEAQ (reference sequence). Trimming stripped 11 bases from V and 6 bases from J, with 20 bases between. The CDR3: CAGQRDRSSEQYF. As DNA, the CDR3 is TGTGCCGGCCAGCGGGACAGGTCGTCCGAGCAGTACTTC.

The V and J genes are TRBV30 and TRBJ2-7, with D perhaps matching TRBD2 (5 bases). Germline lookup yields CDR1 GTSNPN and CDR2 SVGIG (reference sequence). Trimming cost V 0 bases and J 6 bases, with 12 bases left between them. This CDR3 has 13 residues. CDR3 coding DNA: TGTGCCTGGAGTGTACGGGGTGCAGGCGAGCAGTACTTC. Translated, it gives CAWSVRGAGEQYF.

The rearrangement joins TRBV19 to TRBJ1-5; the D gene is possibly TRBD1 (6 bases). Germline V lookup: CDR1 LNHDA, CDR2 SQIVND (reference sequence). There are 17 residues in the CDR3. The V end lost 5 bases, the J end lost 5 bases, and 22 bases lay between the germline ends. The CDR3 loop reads CASSPLLGGAGDQPQHF. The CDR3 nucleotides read TGTGCCAGTAGTCCCCTACTAGGGGGGGCCGGAGATCAGCCCCAGCATTTT.

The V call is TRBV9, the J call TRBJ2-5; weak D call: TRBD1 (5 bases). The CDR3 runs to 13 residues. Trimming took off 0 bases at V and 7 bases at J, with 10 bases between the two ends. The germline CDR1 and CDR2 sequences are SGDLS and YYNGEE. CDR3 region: CASSVGGHTTQYF. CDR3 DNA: TGTGCCAGCAGCGTAGGGGGCCACACGACCCAGTACTTC.

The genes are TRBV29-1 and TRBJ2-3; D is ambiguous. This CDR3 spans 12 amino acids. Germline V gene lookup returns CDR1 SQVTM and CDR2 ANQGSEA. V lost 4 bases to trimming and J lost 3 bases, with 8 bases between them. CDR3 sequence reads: CSVALVTDTQYF. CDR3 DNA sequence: TGCAGCGTTGCCTTAGTAACAGATACGCAGTATTTT.

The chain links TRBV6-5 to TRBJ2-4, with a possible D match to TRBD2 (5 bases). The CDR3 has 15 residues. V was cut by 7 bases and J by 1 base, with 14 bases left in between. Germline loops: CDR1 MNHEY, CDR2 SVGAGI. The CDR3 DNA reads TGTGCCAGCATGAGAGGGCCCGGGGCCAAAAACATTCAGTACTTC. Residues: CASMRGPGAKNIQYF.